One T cell receptor (beta chain) is described in this entry. In the same sample, other DNA sequences code for this CDR3. The PCR was carried out with 60 Vbeta primers and 13 Jbeta primers. Assay: immunoSEQ multiplex PCR; the TCRdb copy retains only in-frame clones and omits some. The table records about 190,000 clones, around 75% of them present only once. This sample was taken from a study of cytomegalovirus exposure and HLA in healthy donors. At the level of the study: T cells numbering around 190 million yielded 95 million to 140 million unique TCR beta sequences in an earlier analysis.

The CDR3 extends over 13 amino acids. V dropped 1 base and J dropped 12 bases, with 16 bases sitting between them. CDR1 and CDR2 (germline): SGHTA, FQGNSA. At the time of sampling, donors were nominally healthy, though unrecorded immune exposures were likely. This receptor was obtained from a woman in her twenties or thirties in good health and CMV-seropositive. The chain has TRBV7-2 and TRBJ2-7; D perhaps matches TRBD1 (6 bases). What was sequenced was PBMCs. CDR3 coding DNA: TGTGCCAGCAGCTTAGGTAGTCAGGGGAACTTGTACTTC. Its translation is CASSLGSQGNLYF.